A single sample gave rise to the 22 T cell receptor beta chains below, sequenced in a study of blood T cells in healthy people across ages (dated by TCRdb to between 2015 and 2016). Library creation used 5' RACE. Sequencing was performed on an Illumina HiSeq 2500. The second PCR ran for about 6 to 12 cycles and used a J-beta primer mix along with a sample-barcoded 5' primer. TCRdb handled the public reads itself, with Q25 trimming in fastp and clone calling in MiXCR, and kept productive beta chains. For every CDR3 protein sequence, its rows merge into one entry that carries the most common genes and DNA. In this sample the table shows approximately 1.5 million distinct CDR3 sequences, roughly 30% of which occur a single time. The ten top clones hold around 11% of the sample. The sequenced sample consisted of blood. The receptors here all came from a woman in her twenties or thirties in good health.

This clonotype has a handful of counts. The genes are TRBV20-1 and TRBJ1-6; 9 positions match TRBD1. J gave up 9 bases and V 4 bases, and 10 bases lay outside the gene matches. This CDR3 region has 15 residues. CDR1 and CDR2 (germline): DFQATT, SNEGSKA (reference sequence). The CDR3 sequence: CSATRQGDFSSPLHF. The CDR3 region has the DNA TGCAGTGCTACCCGACAGGGGGACTTTAGTTCACCCCTCCACTTT.

This chain connects TRBV27 to TRBJ2-7, with 7 nucleotides matching TRBD1. CDR3 length: 13 amino acids. CDR1 is MNHEY and CDR2 is SMNVEV in the germline V gene (reference sequence). The ends lost 6 bases at V and 5 bases at J; junction bases unmatched: 7. CDR3 sequence: CASRIDRANEQYF. CDR3 coding DNA: TGTGCCAGCAGGATCGACAGGGCCAACGAGCAGTACTTC.

CDR3 region: CASTRGAHSYGYTF. CDR3 DNA sequence: TGTGCCAGCACCCGGGGGGCCCATAGCTATGGCTACACCTTC. The chain combines TRBV28 with TRBJ1-2, with D perhaps matching TRBD1 (6 bases). This CDR3 comprises 14 residues. In germline, CDR1 is MDHEN, CDR2 SYDVKM. The V end was cut by 7 bases, the J end by 4 bases, with 16 bases between.

V usage is TRBV20-1 and J usage is TRBJ2-3; tentative D call: TRBD2 (5 bases). This CDR3 is built from 13 residues. Germline V gene data show CDR1 as DFQATT and CDR2 as SNEGSKA (reference sequence). Trimming left V 6 bases short and J 2 bases short, with 12 bases between. In nucleotides, the CDR3 is TGCAGTGCACCGGGAAGCCCCACAGATACGCAGTATTTT. The encoded protein is CSAPGSPTDTQYF.

The gene calls are TRBV7-9 and TRBJ2-7, with 16 bases matching TRBD2. V shed 4 bases, J shed 2 bases, and the junction held 5 bases outside the gene matches. The CDR3 loop spans 17 amino acids. Germline assignment: CDR1 SEHNR and CDR2 FQNEAQ (reference sequence). CDR3 bases: TGTGCCAGCAGCTACGGGACTAGCGGGGGGGGACCCTACGAGCAGTACTTC. Its protein product is CASSYGTSGGGPYEQYF.

This chain uses TRBV11-2 with TRBJ2-1; D unclear. V gave up 2 bases and J gave up 9 bases, with 14 bases separating them. Germline V gene lookup returns CDR1 SGHAT and CDR2 FQNNGV. This CDR3 is built from 14 residues. The CDR3 here is CASSLLRVPREQFF. CDR3 DNA sequence: TGTGCCAGCAGCTTACTTAGAGTTCCCCGTGAGCAGTTCTTC.

The rearrangement uses TRBV28 and TRBJ2-5; TRBD1 agrees at 7 bases. There are 16 residues in the CDR3. The ends lost 3 bases at V and 5 bases at J; junction bases unmatched: 12. Germline assignment: CDR1 MDHEN and CDR2 SYDVKM. CDR3 nucleotides: TGTGCCAGCAGTTTGGCCGTTACAGGGGTCGAGGAGACCCAGTACTTC. Protein product: CASSLAVTGVEETQYF. Variable domain in full (rest from reference TRBV28 and TRBJ2-5): DVKVTQSSRYLVKRTGEKVFLECVQDMDHENMFWYRQDPGLGLRLIYFSYDVKMKEKGDIPEGYSVSREKKERFSLILESASTNQTSMYLCASSLAVTGVEETQYFGPGTRLLVL.

This clonotype was counted a few times. V gene TRBV6-1 combines with J gene TRBJ2-3; D not resolved. Per germline, CDR1 MNHNS and CDR2 SASEGT. V gave up 1 base and J gave up 0 bases, with 11 bases separating them. The CDR3 is made up of 16 amino acids. For the CDR3, the DNA is TGTGCCAGCAGTGAAGGTTCGCACCCTAGCACAGATACGCAGTATTTT. As protein: CASSEGSHPSTDTQYF.

The J gene is TRBJ2-1, the V gene TRBV7-9, with D hard to call. Germline CDR1 is SEHNR and CDR2 is FQNEAQ (reference sequence). The CDR3 consists of 14 residues. V was clipped by 5 bases and J by 6 bases, with 14 bases between them. The CDR3 DNA follows: TGTGCCAGCAGCCCGCACCGCGAGGCCAATGAGCAGTTCTTC. Translated: CASSPHREANEQFF.

This clonotype showed up many times. The rearrangement joins TRBV4-1 to TRBJ2-7; D gene uncertain. The length of the CDR3 is 11 residues. Per the germline V gene, CDR1 is MGHRA and CDR2 is YSYEKL. Deletions cut 2 bases from V and 5 bases from J, with 4 bases between. CDR3 region: CASSQTHEQYF. The CDR3 nucleotides read TGCGCCAGCAGCCAAACCCACGAGCAGTACTTC.

The gene calls are TRBV20-1 and TRBJ1-4; 7 positions match TRBD1. Germline loops: CDR1 DFQATT, CDR2 SNEGSKA (reference sequence). This CDR3 is 14 amino acids long. Trimming took 3 bases from V and 5 from J; bases not matched to a gene: 6. CDR3: CSASVGTANEKLFF. The CDR3 bases are TGCAGTGCTAGCGTGGGGACAGCCAATGAAAAACTGTTTTTT.

The CDR3 bases are TGTGCCATCAGTGGTCAGGGAGGCGACGGGCAGTACTTC. Protein: CAISGQGGDGQYF. This rearrangement joins TRBV10-3 to TRBJ2-5; perhaps TRBD2 as D (6 bases). Germline V gene data show CDR1 as ENHRY and CDR2 as SYGVKD. Trimming removed 4 bases at V and 11 bases at J, with 17 bases between. The CDR3 is 13 amino acids.

CDR3 region: CASSVGISGNNQETQYF. The DNA of the CDR3 is TGTGCCAGCAGCGTAGGTATTAGCGGAAATAATCAAGAGACCCAGTACTTC. J is TRBJ2-5 and V is TRBV9, with D tentatively TRBD2 (6 bases). V dropped 0 bases and J dropped 2 bases, with 17 bases sitting between them. This CDR3 comprises 17 residues. Germline V gene data show CDR1 as SGDLS and CDR2 as YYNGEE.

This sequence joins TRBV7-6 and TRBJ2-7; tentatively, D is TRBD1 or TRBD2 (5 bases each). Germline CDR1 is SGHVS and CDR2 is FNYEAQ. There are 15 residues in the CDR3. The V and J ends lost 4 bases and 2 bases respectively, with 15 bases between them. CDR3 amino acids: CASSSWTGATYEQYF. As DNA, the CDR3 is TGTGCCAGCAGCTCTTGGACTGGGGCCACCTACGAGCAGTACTTC.

This clonotype showed up many times. This chain connects TRBV12-3 or TRBV12-4 to TRBJ2-5; TRBD2 matches 15 bases. The CDR3 spans 16 residues. With 1 base clipped from V and 3 bases from J, the junction kept 0 bases outside the gene matches. CDR3 bases: TGTGCCAGCAGTTTAGGGACTAGCGGGAGGGAAGAGACCCAGTACTTC. Its translation: CASSLGTSGREETQYF.

The genes are TRBV10-3 and TRBJ1-2; TRBD1 aligns across 9 bases. Per the germline V gene, CDR1 is ENHRY and CDR2 is SYGVKD. V shed 4 bases and J 8 bases; nucleotides not matched to a gene: 5. This CDR3 comprises 13 residues. The CDR3 protein is CAISVDRGNGYTF. For the CDR3, the DNA is TGTGCCATCAGTGTGGACAGGGGAAACGGCTACACCTTC.

V gene TRBV9 combines with J gene TRBJ1-1; a possible D gene is TRBD1 (5 bases). CDR1 and CDR2 (germline): SGDLS, YYNGEE. Trimming left V 0 bases short and J 3 bases short, with 9 bases between. The length of the CDR3 is 14 residues. The CDR3: CASSVVGEDTEAFF. The CDR3 coding sequence is TGTGCCAGCAGCGTAGTAGGGGAGGACACTGAAGCTTTCTTT.

This clonotype was counted a few times. The J gene is TRBJ2-1, the V gene TRBV3-1; D assignment may be TRBD1 or TRBD2 (6 bases each). The germline CDR1 and CDR2 sequences are LGHDT and YNNKEL (reference sequence). This CDR3 comprises 15 residues. The V gene lost 1 base and the J gene lost 5 bases, with 12 bases spanning the gap. The CDR3 reads CASSQGGGLDNEQFF. CDR3 coding DNA: TGTGCCAGCAGCCAAGGTGGGGGGCTGGACAATGAGCAGTTCTTC.

In regard to this clonotype: One end of the junction is discordant with germline, which a read error may explain. The chain uses TRBV10-3 and TRBJ1-6, with TRBD1 as a possible D gene (5 bases). The CDR3 length is 14 residues. CDR1 ENHRY and CDR2 SYGVKD come from the germline V gene. The CDR3 DNA reads TGTGCCATACGCTCGGGACCCTTCAATTCACCCCCCCACTTT. It is translated as CAIRSGPFNSPPHF.

This clonotype has just a few counts. This sequence joins TRBV6-6 and TRBJ2-7; D gene uncertain. Trimming removed 2 bases at V and 6 bases at J, with 17 bases between. This CDR3 is built from 15 residues. Per the germline V gene, CDR1 is MNHNY and CDR2 is SVGAGI (reference sequence). The CDR3 loop is CASSYKKGLLAEQYF. CDR3 in DNA: TGTGCCAGCAGTTACAAGAAAGGTCTACTTGCCGAGCAGTACTTC.

The chain uses TRBV29-1 and TRBJ2-7; the match to TRBD1 covers 11 bases. Germline lookup yields CDR1 SQVTM and CDR2 ANQGSEA. The CDR3 length is 15 residues. V lost 5 bases to trimming and J lost 4 bases; unmatched junction nucleotides: 10. CDR3 loop: CSVTGRGQGVYEQYF. CDR3 nucleotide sequence: TGCAGCGTTACGGGGCGGGGACAGGGGGTGTACGAGCAGTACTTC.

V is TRBV10-3 and J is TRBJ1-5; 10 bases agree with TRBD1. Germline V gene data show CDR1 as ENHRY and CDR2 as SYGVKD. Trimming cost V 6 bases and J 6 bases; bases outside gene matches: 8. This CDR3 region has 15 residues. CDR3 amino acids: CAIRPGQGEGQPQHF. The CDR3 bases are TGTGCCATCAGACCAGGACAGGGGGAAGGTCAGCCCCAGCATTTT.